These T cell receptor beta chains were read from a single sample in a study of blood T cell repertoires in COVID-19. Some clones are missing from TCRdb's copy, which holds only in-frame ones; the method was immunoSEQ multiplex PCR. The top ten clones hold roughly 1.5% of a sample with 110,000 to 150,000 clones, about 80% of them seen once. Source material: peripheral blood. The receptors come from a human donor in a cohort sampled during active COVID-19. Each CDR3 is given with its conserved first and last residue. A D gene is named only where the DNA matches it firmly. Part of the rows lack a size; the others show once, few, many or a class for expanded clones.

V	D	size	J	CDR3	DNA
TRBV18	TRBD2	.	TRBJ2-7	CASSGLAGHYEQYF	TGTGCCAGCTCGGGACTAGCGGGACACTACGAGCAGTACTTC
TRBV2	TRBD2	once	TRBJ2-7	CASSVGGRSNSYEQYF	TGTGCCAGCAGTGTGGGAGGGCGGAGCAACTCCTACGAGCAGTACTTC
TRBV7-2	.	.	TRBJ1-1	CASSSLPGGSTEAFF	TGTGCCAGCAGCTCGCTCCCGGGCGGGAGCACTGAAGCTTTCTTT
TRBV14	TRBD2	.	TRBJ2-2	CASSPAGLAGVTRRGELFF	TGTGCCAGCAGCCCAGCAGGACTAGCGGGAGTAACCAGGAGGGGGGAGCTGTTTTTT
TRBV7-6	TRBD1	.	TRBJ2-7	CASSLAGQGSEQYF	TGTGCCAGCAGCTTAGCGGGACAGGGGTCCGAGCAGTACTTC
TRBV28	.	.	TRBJ2-5	CASSFRQETQYF	TGTGCCAGCAGTTTCCGGCAAGAGACCCAGTACTTC
TRBV5-1	.	few	TRBJ2-7	CASSLTGGAYEQYF	TGCGCCAGCAGCTTGACAGGGGGGGCCTACGAGCAGTACTTC
TRBV28	.	.	TRBJ2-2	CASSLRGLRERNTGELFF	TGTGCCAGCAGTTTGAGGGGGTTGCGGGAGAGGAACACCGGGGAGCTGTTTTTT
TRBV19	.	once	TRBJ1-1	CASSVPGRDTEAFF	TGTGCCAGTAGTGTTCCAGGGAGGGACACTGAAGCTTTCTTT
TRBV9	.	once	TRBJ2-6	CASSVGSGTGANVLTF	TGTGCCAGCAGCGTAGGCTCAGGAACTGGGGCCAACGTCCTGACTTTC
TRBV5-4	TRBD1	.	TRBJ1-2	CASSLAGTGGAYGYTF	TGTGCCAGCAGCTTGGCAGGGACAGGGGGCGCCTATGGCTACACCTTC
TRBV28	TRBD1	.	TRBJ2-4	CASSSYRGTDIQYF	TGTGCCAGCAGTTCATACAGGGGGACGGACATTCAGTACTTC
TRBV3-1/TRBV3-2	TRBD1	.	TRBJ2-7	CASHAGQGAQGEQYF	TGTGCCAGCCACGCGGGACAGGGGGCGCAAGGCGAGCAGTACTTC
TRBV5-1	.	.	TRBJ1-3	CASSLDRAYGNTIYF	TGCGCCAGCAGCTTGGACAGGGCATACGGAAACACCATATATTTT
TRBV5-5	TRBD1	.	TRBJ2-7	CASSLVGTGASYEQYF	TGTGCCAGCAGCTTGGTCGGGACAGGGGCTTCCTACGAGCAGTACTTC
TRBV7-9	.	.	TRBJ1-1	CASSFSQNTEAFF	TGTGCCAGCAGCTTCAGTCAAAACACTGAAGCTTTCTTT
TRBV10-1	.	few	TRBJ2-2	CASSDRRDTGELFF	TGCGCCAGCAGCGACAGGCGGGACACCGGGGAGCTGTTTTTT
TRBV5-5	.	.	TRBJ2-7	CASSRGGLGEQYF	TGTGCCAGCAGTCGTGGGGGGTTAGGCGAGCAGTACTTC
TRBV19	TRBD2	once	TRBJ2-4	CASSAGGGIQYF	TGTGCCAGTAGTGCGGGGGGAGGCATTCAGTACTTC
TRBV27	.	.	TRBJ1-1	CASSLQGSTEAFF	TGTGCCAGCAGCTTACAGGGTAGCACTGAAGCTTTCTTT
TRBV10-3	.	.	TRBJ2-3	CATRGEDTQYF	TGTGCTACACGGGGAGAAGATACGCAGTATTTT
TRBV5-4	.	.	TRBJ2-5	CASSFLALRETQYF	TGTGCCAGCAGCTTCCTAGCGTTGAGGGAGACCCAGTACTTC
TRBV11-2	TRBD2	.	TRBJ2-3	CASRGLAGPGHTQYF	TGTGCCAGCAGAGGACTAGCGGGCCCGGGGCATACGCAGTATTTT
TRBV5-1	.	.	TRBJ2-3	CASSLLSGSTDTQYF	TGCGCCAGCAGCTTGCTCAGCGGGAGCACAGATACGCAGTATTTT
TRBV7-3	.	.	TRBJ2-3	CASSSQGGIPDTQYF	TGTGCCAGCAGCTCACAGGGGGGGATACCAGATACGCAGTATTTT
TRBV29-1	TRBD1	.	TRBJ1-1	CSVWTGGGGTEAFF	TGCAGCGTCTGGACAGGGGGCGGAGGCACTGAAGCTTTCTTT
TRBV7-2	.	.	TRBJ2-7	CASSLGGGSYEQYF	TGTGCCAGCAGCTTAGGGGGCGGTTCGTACGAGCAGTACTTC
TRBV4-3	.	.	TRBJ2-4	CASSQDLRARGHIQYF	TGCGCCAGCAGCCAAGATCTCAGGGCGCGGGGGCACATTCAGTACTTC
TRBV28	.	.	TRBJ1-1	CASSLRQVAKNTEAFF	TGTGCCAGCAGTCTGCGACAGGTGGCAAAGAACACTGAAGCTTTCTTT
TRBV6-1	TRBD1	.	TRBJ1-2	CASSEETGVGGYTF	TGTGCCAGCAGTGAGGAGACAGGGGTCGGGGGCTACACCTTC
TRBV30	TRBD2	.	TRBJ2-2	CAWSVGRAVAGELFF	TGTGCCTGGAGTGTCGGGAGGGCCGTAGCCGGGGAGCTGTTTTTT
TRBV7-2	TRBD1	.	TRBJ2-3	CASRQGLADTQYF	TGTGCCAGCAGACAGGGGTTGGCAGATACGCAGTATTTT
TRBV3-1/TRBV3-2	TRBD1	.	TRBJ1-2	CASSVTGKIYGYTF	TGTGCCAGCAGCGTGACAGGGAAAATCTACGGCTACACCTTC
TRBV18	.	.	TRBJ2-1	CASSPGAGTVPGEQFF	TGTGCCAGCTCACCAGGTGCGGGAACGGTCCCCGGTGAGCAGTTCTTC
TRBV2	TRBD2	.	TRBJ2-1	CASTIFAGLASGDEQFF	TGTGCCAGCACCATTTTTGCGGGACTAGCGTCCGGCGATGAGCAGTTCTTC
TRBV27	TRBD1	.	TRBJ1-3	CASSRTGRANTIYF	TGTGCCAGCAGTCGGACAGGGCGGGCGAACACCATATATTTT
TRBV9	TRBD2	.	TRBJ2-5	CASTVDSGLAGGETQYF	TGTGCCAGCACCGTAGACAGCGGACTAGCGGGAGGCGAGACCCAGTACTTC
TRBV7-7	TRBD2	.	TRBJ2-1	CASSARLAGSSYNEQFF	TGTGCTAGCAGCGCCAGACTAGCGGGCAGCTCCTACAATGAGCAGTTCTTC
TRBV6-5	.	.	TRBJ2-3	CASSLWTLSTDTQYF	TGTGCCAGCAGTTTGTGGACACTTAGCACAGATACGCAGTATTTT
TRBV6-6	.	once	TRBJ1-5	CASSPRSNQPQHF	TGTGCCAGCAGCCCACGGAGCAATCAGCCCCAGCATTTT
TRBV3-1/TRBV3-2	.	.	TRBJ2-7	CASSLRVGSGEQYF	TGTGCCAGCAGCCTAAGGGTGGGTTCGGGGGAGCAGTACTTC
TRBV5-5	TRBD1	once	TRBJ1-2	CASSLWDSGGYTF	TGTGCCAGCAGCTTGTGGGACAGCGGTGGCTACACCTTC
TRBV2	TRBD2	.	TRBJ2-5	CASGSQGGREETQYF	TGTGCCAGCGGGTCTCAAGGCGGGAGGGAAGAGACCCAGTACTTC
TRBV3-1/TRBV3-2	.	.	TRBJ1-4	CASSQVLGTPTNEKLFF	TGTGCCAGCAGCCAAGTTTTGGGGACACCAACTAATGAAAAACTGTTTTTT
TRBV7-2	.	.	TRBJ2-1	CASSLDSRANEQFF	TGTGCCAGCAGCTTAGATTCGAGGGCGAATGAGCAGTTCTTC
TRBV9	TRBD2	.	TRBJ2-1	CASSARTSLLNEQFF	TGTGCCAGCAGCGCCCGGACTAGCTTACTAAATGAGCAGTTCTTC
TRBV5-5	TRBD1	.	TRBJ1-1	CASSLPPGQGATEAFF	TGTGCCAGCAGCTTGCCACCGGGACAGGGGGCAACTGAAGCTTTCTTT